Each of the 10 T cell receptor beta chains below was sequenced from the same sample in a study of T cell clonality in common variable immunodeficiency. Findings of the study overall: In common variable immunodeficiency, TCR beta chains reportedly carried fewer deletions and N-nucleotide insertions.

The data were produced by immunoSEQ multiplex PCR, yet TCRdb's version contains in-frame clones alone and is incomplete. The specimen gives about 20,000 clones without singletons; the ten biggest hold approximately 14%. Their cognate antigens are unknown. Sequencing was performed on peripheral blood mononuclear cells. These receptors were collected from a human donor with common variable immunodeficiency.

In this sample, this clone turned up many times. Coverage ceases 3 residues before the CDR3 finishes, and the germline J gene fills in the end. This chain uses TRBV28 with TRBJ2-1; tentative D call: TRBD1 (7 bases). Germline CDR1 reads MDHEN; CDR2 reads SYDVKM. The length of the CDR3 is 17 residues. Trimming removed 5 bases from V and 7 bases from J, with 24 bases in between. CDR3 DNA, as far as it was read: TGTGCCAGCAGTCCGCGGGGTAGGGGGCGTCCGGAGAATGAG. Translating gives CASSPRGRGRPENE. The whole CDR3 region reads CASSPRGRGRPENEQFF.

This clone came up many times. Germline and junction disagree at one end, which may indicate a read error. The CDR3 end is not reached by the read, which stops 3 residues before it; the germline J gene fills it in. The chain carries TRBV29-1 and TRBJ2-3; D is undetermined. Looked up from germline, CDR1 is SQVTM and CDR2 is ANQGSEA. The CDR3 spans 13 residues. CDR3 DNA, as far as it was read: TGCATCGTTATTCAACGGTACACAGATACG. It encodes CIVIQRYTDT. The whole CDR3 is CIVIQRYTDTQYF.

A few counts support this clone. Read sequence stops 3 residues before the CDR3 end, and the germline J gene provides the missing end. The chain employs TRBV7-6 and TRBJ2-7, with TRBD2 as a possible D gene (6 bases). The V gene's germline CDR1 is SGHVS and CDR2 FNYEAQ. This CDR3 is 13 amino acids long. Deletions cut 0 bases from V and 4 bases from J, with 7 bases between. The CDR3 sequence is CASSLAAGYEQYF. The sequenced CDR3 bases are TGTGCCAGCAGCTTAGCTGCGGGGTACGAG.

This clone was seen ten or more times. The sequenced part of the CDR3 DNA is TGCAGTGCAGGTTTTGGACAGGGGATGTCAGAGACC. This encodes CSAGFGQGMSET. The CDR3 as a whole reads CSAGFGQGMSETQYF. V and J are TRBV20-1 and TRBJ2-5; 9 bases align to TRBD1. The CDR3 end is not reached by the read, which stops 3 residues before it; the germline J gene fills it in. CDR3 length: 15 residues. Germline trimming cut 6 bases from V and 4 bases from J; bases unmatched to any gene: 12. The germline V gene encodes CDR1 DFQATT and CDR2 SNEGSKA (reference sequence).

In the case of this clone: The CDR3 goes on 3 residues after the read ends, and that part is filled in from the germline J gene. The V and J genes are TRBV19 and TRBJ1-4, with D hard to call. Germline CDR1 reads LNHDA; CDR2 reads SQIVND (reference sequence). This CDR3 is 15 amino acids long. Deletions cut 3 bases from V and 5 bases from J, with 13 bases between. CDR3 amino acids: CASSIARALNEKLFF. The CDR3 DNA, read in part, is TGTGCCAGTAGTATCGCCCGAGCCCTAAATGAAAAA.

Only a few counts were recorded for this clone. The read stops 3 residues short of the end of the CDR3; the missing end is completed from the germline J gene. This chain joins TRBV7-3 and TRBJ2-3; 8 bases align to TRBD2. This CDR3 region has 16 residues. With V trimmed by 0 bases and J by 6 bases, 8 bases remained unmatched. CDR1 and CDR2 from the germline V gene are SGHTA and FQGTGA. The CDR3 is CASSLTKLAAGDTQYF. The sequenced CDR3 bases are TGTGCCAGCAGCTTAACCAAACTAGCGGCGGGGGATACG. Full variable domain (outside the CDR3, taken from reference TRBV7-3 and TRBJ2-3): GAGVSQTPSNKVTEKGKYVELRCDPISGHTALYWYRQSLGQGPEFLIYFQGTGAADDSGLPNDRFFAVRPEGSVSTLKIQRTERGDSAVYLCASSLTKLAAGDTQYFGPGTRLTVL.

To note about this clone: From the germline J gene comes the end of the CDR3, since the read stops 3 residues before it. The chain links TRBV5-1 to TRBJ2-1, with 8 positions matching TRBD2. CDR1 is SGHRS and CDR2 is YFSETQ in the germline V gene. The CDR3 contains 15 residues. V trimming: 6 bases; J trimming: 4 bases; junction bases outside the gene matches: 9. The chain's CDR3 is CASTPGASGYNEQFF. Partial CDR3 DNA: TGCGCCAGCACCCCTGGGGCTAGCGGGTACAATGAG.

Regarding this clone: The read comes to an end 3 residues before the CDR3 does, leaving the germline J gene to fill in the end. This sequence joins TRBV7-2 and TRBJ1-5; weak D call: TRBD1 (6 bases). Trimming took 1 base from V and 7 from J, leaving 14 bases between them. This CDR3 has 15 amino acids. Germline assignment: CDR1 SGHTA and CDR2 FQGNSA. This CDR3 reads CASSLGGQGRQPQHF. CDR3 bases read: TGTGCCAGCAGCTTAGGGGGGCAGGGACGACAGCCC.

This CDR3 reads CASSLAEGQETQYF. The sequenced CDR3 bases are TGTGCCAGCAGCTTAGCGGAGGGCCAAGAGACC. The chain is built from TRBV7-9 and TRBJ2-5; D is possibly TRBD2 (6 bases). The observed sequence ends 3 residues before the CDR3 terminus, with the missing tail filled in from the germline J gene. The germline V gene has CDR1 SEHNR and CDR2 FQNEAQ (reference sequence). CDR3 length: 14 residues. V was pared by 0 bases and J by 1 base, with 6 bases between. Using reference TRBV7-9 and TRBJ2-5 for the parts outside the CDR3, the full variable domain is DTGVSQNPRHKITKRGQNVTFRCDPISEHNRLYWYRQTLGQGPEFLTYFQNEAQLEKSRLLSDRFSAERPKGSFSTLEIQRTEQGDSAMYLCASSLAEGQETQYFGPGTRLLVL.

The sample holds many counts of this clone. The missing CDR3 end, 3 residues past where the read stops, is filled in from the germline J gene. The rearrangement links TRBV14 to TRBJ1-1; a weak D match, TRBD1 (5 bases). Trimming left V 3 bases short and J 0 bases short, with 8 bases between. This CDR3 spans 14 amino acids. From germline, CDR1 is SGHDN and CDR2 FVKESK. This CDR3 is CASSQPGLNTEAFF. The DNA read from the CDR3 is TGTGCCAGCAGCCAGCCAGGGCTGAACACTGAA.